This TCR beta chain is from a study of T-cell reconstitution after alpha-beta-depleted transplantation in children. Overall study findings and caveats: Some patients showed high day-60 TCRbeta diversity, which derived from surviving recipient T cells and thymic progenitors. Reportedly, roughly two months post-transplant, alpha-beta T cells arose from several hundred expanded graft clones.

This clonotype was picked up many times. The antigen remains unidentified. Unique molecular identifiers tagged the TCRbeta library. TCRdb analysed the PCR reads with MiXCR anew, one entry per CDR3 protein. The sample lists 95,000 to 150,000 distinct CDR3 sequences; 23% were seen once. After removal of 3 bases from V and 3 bases from J, the junction contained 3 bases not matched to a gene. This CDR3 has 14 residues. The J gene is TRBJ1-1, the V gene TRBV12-3 or TRBV12-4; 8 nucleotides align to TRBD1. The receptor's source is a male patient aged 2 to 9 who had a stem cell transplant for chronic granulomatous disease, so the T cells may come from the graft donor. The starting material was PBMCs, mostly from graft donor cells, obtained 180 days after TCRalphabeta/CD19-depleted stem cell transplant. The CDR3 coding sequence is TGTGCCAGCAGTTTCCCAGGGGGCTACACTGAAGCTTTCTTT. Its protein product is CASSFPGGYTEAFF.